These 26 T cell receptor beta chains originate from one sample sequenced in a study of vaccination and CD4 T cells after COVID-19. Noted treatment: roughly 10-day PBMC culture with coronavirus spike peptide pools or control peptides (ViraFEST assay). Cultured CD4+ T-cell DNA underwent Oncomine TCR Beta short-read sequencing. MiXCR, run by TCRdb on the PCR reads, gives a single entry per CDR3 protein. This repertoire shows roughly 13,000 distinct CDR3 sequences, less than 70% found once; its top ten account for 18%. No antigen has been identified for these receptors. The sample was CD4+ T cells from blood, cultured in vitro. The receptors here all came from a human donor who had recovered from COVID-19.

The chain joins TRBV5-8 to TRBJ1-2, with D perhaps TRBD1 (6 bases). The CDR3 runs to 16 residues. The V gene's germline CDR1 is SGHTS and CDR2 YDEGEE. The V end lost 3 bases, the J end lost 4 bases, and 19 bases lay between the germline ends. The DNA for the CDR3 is TGTGCCAGCAGCTCCGATGGGGGGGGCAGCGGCTATGGCTACACCTTC. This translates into CASSSDGGGSGYGYTF.

The CDR3 reads CASSIGTHYSGNTIYF. The CDR3 DNA sequence: TGTGCCAGTAGTATTGGGACACATTACTCTGGAAACACCATATATTTT. This rearrangement joins TRBV19 to TRBJ1-3, with D possibly being TRBD1 (6 bases). CDR1 and CDR2 from the germline V gene are LNHDA and SQIVND (reference sequence). V shed 3 bases and J shed 0 bases, with 12 bases lying between them. This CDR3 is 16 amino acids long.

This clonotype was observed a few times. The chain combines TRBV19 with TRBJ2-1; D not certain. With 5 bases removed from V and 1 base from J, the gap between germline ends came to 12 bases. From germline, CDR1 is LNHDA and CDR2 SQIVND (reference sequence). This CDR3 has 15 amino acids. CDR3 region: CASSLQMQSYNEQFF. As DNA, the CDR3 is TGTGCCAGTAGTCTCCAAATGCAGTCCTACAATGAGCAGTTCTTC.

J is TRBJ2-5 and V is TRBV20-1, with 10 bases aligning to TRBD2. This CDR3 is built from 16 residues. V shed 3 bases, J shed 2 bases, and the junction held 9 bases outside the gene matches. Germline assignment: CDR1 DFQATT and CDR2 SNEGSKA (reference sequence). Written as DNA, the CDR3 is TGCAGTGCTAGTGGGGCTAGCGGGGGCCGGCAAGAGACCCAGTACTTC. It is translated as CSASGASGGRQETQYF.

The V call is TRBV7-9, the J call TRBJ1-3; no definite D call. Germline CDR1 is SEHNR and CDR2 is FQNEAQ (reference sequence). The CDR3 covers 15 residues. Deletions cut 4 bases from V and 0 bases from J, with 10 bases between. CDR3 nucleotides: TGTGCCAGCAGCTACCCCCTCATCTCTGGAAACACCATATATTTT. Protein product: CASSYPLISGNTIYF. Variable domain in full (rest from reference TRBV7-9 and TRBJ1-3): DTGVSQNPRHKITKRGQNVTFRCDPISEHNRLYWYRQTLGQGPEFLTYFQNEAQLEKSRLLSDRFSAERPKGSFSTLEIQRTEQGDSAMYLCASSYPLISGNTIYFGEGSWLTVV.

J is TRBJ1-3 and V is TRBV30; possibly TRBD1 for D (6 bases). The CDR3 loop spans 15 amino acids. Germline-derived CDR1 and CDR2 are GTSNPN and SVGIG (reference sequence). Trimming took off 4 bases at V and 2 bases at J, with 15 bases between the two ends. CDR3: CAWNKNRETGNTIYF. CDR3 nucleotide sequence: TGTGCCTGGAACAAGAACAGGGAAACTGGAAACACCATATATTTT.

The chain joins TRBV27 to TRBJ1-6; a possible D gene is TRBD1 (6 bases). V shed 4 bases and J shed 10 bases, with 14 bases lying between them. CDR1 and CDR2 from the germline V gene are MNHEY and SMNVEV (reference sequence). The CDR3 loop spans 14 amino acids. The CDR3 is CASSSPGALSPLHF. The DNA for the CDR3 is TGTGCCAGCAGTTCTCCGGGGGCACTCTCACCCCTCCACTTT.

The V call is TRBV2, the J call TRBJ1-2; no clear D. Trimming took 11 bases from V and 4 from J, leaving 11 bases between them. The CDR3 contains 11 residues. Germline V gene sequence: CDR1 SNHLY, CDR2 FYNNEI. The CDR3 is CAGGLLYGYTF. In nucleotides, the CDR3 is TGTGCCGGCGGCCTCCTCTATGGCTACACCTTC.

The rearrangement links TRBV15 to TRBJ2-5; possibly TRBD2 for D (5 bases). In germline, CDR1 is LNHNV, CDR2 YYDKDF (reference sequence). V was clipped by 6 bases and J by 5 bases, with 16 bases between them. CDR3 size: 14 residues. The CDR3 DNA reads TGTGCCACCAGGAGTAAACGGGGTGGGGAGACCCAGTACTTC. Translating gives CATRSKRGGETQYF.

This CDR3 reads CASSLRDTDLTGELFF. CDR3 nucleotides: TGTGCCAGCAGCTTAAGGGACACCGATTTGACCGGGGAGCTGTTTTTT. The J gene is TRBJ2-2, the V gene TRBV7-9; the D gene is possibly TRBD1 (6 bases). Germline CDR1 is SEHNR and CDR2 is FQNEAQ (reference sequence). The germline V and J ends were trimmed by 2 bases and 5 bases, with 15 bases remaining between them. The CDR3 is 16 residues long. The entire variable domain, with the rest obtained from reference TRBV7-9 and TRBJ2-2, is as follows: DTGVSQNPRHKITKRGQNVTFRCDPISEHNRLYWYRQTLGQGPEFLTYFQNEAQLEKSRLLSDRFSAERPKGSFSTLEIQRTEQGDSAMYLCASSLRDTDLTGELFFGEGSRLTVL.

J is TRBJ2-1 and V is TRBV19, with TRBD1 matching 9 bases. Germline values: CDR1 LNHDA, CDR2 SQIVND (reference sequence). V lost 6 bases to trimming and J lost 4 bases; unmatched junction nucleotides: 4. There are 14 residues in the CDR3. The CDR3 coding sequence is TGTGCCAGTAGCTACAGGGGGCAATACAATGAGCAGTTCTTC. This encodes CASSYRGQYNEQFF.

The CDR3 sequence: CASSSPGQPNTEAFF. DNA of the CDR3: TGTGCCAGCAGTTCCCCAGGGCAACCGAACACTGAAGCTTTCTTT. This rearrangement joins TRBV28 to TRBJ1-1; the D gene is possibly TRBD1 (5 bases). The germline V gene has CDR1 MDHEN and CDR2 SYDVKM. CDR3 length: 15 residues. Between the trimmed V and J ends, which lost 4 bases and 1 base, there was a span of 13 bases.

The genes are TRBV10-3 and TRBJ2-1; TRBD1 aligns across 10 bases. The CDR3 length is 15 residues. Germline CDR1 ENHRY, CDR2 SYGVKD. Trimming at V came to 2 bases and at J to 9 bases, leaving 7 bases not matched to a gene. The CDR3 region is CAISETGQGEGEQFF. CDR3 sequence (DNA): TGTGCCATCAGTGAGACAGGACAGGGGGAGGGTGAGCAGTTCTTC.

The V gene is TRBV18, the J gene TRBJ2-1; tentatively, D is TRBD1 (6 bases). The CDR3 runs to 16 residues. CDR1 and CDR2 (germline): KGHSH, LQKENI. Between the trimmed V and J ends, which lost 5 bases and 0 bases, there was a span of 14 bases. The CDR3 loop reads CASSKRTDLSYNEQFF. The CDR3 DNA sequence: TGTGCCAGCTCAAAACGGACAGACCTCTCCTACAATGAGCAGTTCTTC.

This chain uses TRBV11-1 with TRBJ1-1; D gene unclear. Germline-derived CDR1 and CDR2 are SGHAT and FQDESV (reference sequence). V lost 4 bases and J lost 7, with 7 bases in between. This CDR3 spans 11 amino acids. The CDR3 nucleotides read TGTGCCAGCAGCTCGGAGGTTGAAGCTTTCTTT. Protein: CASSSEVEAFF.

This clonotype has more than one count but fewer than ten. The CDR3 loop is CSARGQGGEQYF. The CDR3 DNA is TGCAGTGCTAGAGGACAGGGTGGCGAGCAGTACTTC. This chain connects TRBV20-1 to TRBJ2-7; 7 bases map to TRBD1. The ends lost 1 base at V and 6 bases at J; junction bases unmatched: 3. The germline V gene has CDR1 DFQATT and CDR2 SNEGSKA (reference sequence). This CDR3 has 12 residues.

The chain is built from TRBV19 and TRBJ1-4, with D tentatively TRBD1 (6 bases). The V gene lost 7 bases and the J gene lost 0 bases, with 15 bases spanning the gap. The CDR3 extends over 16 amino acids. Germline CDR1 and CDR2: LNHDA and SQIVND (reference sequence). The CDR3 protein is CASKDGQTTTNEKLFF. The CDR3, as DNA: TGTGCCAGTAAGGATGGACAGACAACAACTAATGAAAAACTGTTTTTT.

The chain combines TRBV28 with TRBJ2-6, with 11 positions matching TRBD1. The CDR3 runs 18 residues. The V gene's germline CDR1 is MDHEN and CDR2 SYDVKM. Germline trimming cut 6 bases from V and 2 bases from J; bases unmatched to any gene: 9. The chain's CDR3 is CASSLRTGGDPGANVLTF. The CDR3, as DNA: TGTGCCAGCAGCTTACGGACAGGGGGCGATCCTGGGGCCAACGTCCTGACTTTC.

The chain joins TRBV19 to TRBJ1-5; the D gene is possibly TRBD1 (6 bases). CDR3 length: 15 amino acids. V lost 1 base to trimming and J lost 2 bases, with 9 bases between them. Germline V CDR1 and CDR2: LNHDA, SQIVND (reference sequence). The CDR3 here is CASSIVQGGNQPQHF. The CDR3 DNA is TGTGCCAGTAGTATAGTACAGGGAGGCAATCAGCCCCAGCATTTT. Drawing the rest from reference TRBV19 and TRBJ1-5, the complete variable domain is DGGITQSPKYLFRKEGQNVTLSCEQNLNHDAMYWYRQDPGQGLRLIYYSQIVNDFQKGDIAEGYSVSREKKESFPLTVTSAQKNPTAFYLCASSIVQGGNQPQHFGDGTRLSIL.

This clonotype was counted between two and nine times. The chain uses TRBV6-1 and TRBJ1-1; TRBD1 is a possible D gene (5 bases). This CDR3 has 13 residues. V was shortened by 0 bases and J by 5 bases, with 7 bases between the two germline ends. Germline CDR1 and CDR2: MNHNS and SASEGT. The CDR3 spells CASSEAGDTEAFF. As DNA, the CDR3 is TGTGCCAGCAGTGAAGCGGGGGATACTGAAGCTTTCTTT.

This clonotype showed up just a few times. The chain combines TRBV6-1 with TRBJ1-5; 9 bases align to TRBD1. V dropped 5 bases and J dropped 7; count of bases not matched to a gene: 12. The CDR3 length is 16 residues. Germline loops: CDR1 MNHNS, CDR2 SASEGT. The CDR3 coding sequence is TGTGCCAGCAGTACCGGGGGGACAGGGATGGGACAGCCCCAGCATTTT. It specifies CASSTGGTGMGQPQHF.

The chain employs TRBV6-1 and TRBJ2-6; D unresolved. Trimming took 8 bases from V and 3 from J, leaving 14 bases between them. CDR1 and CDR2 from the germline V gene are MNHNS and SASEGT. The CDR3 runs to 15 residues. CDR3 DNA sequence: TGTGCCAGCGGACCAGTAGGGAATGGGGCCAACGTCCTGACTTTC. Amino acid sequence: CASGPVGNGANVLTF.

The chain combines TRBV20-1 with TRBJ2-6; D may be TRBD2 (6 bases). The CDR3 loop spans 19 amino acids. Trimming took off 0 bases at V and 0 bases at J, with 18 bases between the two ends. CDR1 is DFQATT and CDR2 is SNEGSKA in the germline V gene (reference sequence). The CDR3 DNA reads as TGCAGTGCTAGAGATCTCGAAGGGAGGAGCTCCTCTGGGGCCAACGTCCTGACTTTC. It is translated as CSARDLEGRSSSGANVLTF.

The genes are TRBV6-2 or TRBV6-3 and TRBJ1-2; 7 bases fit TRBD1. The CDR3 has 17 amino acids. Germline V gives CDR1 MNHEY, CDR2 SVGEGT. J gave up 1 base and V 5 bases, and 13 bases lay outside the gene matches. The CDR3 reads CASSLSAGTEHNYGYTF. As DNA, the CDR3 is TGTGCCAGCAGTCTATCAGCGGGGACAGAACATAACTATGGCTACACCTTC.

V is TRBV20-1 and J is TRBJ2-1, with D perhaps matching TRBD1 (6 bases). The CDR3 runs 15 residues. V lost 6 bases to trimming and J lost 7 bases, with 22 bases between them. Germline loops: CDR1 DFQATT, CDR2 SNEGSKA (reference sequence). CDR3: CSASSGTNERNEQFF. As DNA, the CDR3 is TGCAGTGCGTCTTCCGGGACAAACGAGAGGAATGAGCAGTTCTTC.

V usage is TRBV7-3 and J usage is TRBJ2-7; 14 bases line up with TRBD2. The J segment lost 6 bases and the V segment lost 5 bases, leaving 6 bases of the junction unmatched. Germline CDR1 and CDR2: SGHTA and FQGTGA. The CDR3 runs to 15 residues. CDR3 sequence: CASSMSGTSGGEQYF. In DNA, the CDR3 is TGTGCCAGCAGCATGTCCGGGACTAGCGGGGGCGAGCAGTACTTC.